This T cell receptor beta chain was captured by sequencing in a study of blood T cells in healthy people across ages. Study-level findings and limits: Higher diversity and more naive CD4+ cells were features of long-lived donors, compared to aged donors. While age rose, TCR beta diversity per million T cells dropped in a roughly linear way.

There are 16 residues in the CDR3. The ends lost 2 bases at V and 1 base at J; junction bases unmatched: 3. Germline assignment: CDR1 SGHKS and CDR2 YYEKEE (reference sequence). A second about 6 to 12 cycle PCR used barcoded and J-beta primers. Every sample returned 2.5 million or more CDR3-containing paired-end reads. TCRdb fed the 5' RACE reads into MiXCR, producing one record per CDR3 protein. The sample includes approximately 1.5 million distinct CDR3 sequences, roughly 32% of them seen just once. Isolated PBMCs totaled at least 6 million in each sample. About this clonotype: Its specificity is unknown.

The source is a woman aged 25 to 45 in good health. V is TRBV5-5 and J is TRBJ2-3, with 11 bases fitting TRBD2. The sequencing sample was made of blood. CDR3 nucleotide sequence: TGTGCCAGCAGCTTCTTGACTAGCGGGGGCACAGATACGCAGTATTTT. As protein: CASSFLTSGGTDTQYF.